A selection of T cell receptor beta chains follows, all from one sample in a study of blood T cell repertoires in COVID-19. The table came from immunoSEQ multiplex PCR; TCRdb's copy has only in-frame clones and leaves some out. This table holds tens of thousands of clones, roughly 84% found once. Sequenced material: peripheral blood. These receptors were obtained from a man of 80 years or more with active COVID-19. The CDR3 runs from the conserved cysteine through the conserved F or W. The order of the fields is clone size, D gene, V gene, CDR3 length, J gene, CDR3 protein, CDR3 DNA. D genes are given only for firm matches. Size tells how often a clone was seen (once, few, many) or the class of an expanded clone, and some rows leave it out.

.	.	TRBV5-1	12	TRBJ2-7	CASSLRDYEQYF	TGCGCCAGCAGCTTGAGAGACTACGAGCAGTACTTC
.	TRBD2	TRBV27	18	TRBJ2-1	CASSPRRTSGDSYNEQFF	TGTGCCAGCAGTCCCCGCAGGACTAGCGGAGACTCCTACAATGAGCAGTTCTTC
.	.	TRBV3-1/TRBV3-2	14	TRBJ2-1	CASSQAQGGYEQFF	TGTGCCAGCAGCCAGGCGCAAGGGGGTTATGAGCAGTTCTTC
.	.	TRBV14	15	TRBJ2-2	CASSQSRANTGELFF	TGTGCCAGCAGCCAATCCAGGGCAAACACCGGGGAGCTGTTTTTT
.	.	TRBV3-1/TRBV3-2	13	TRBJ1-1	CASSQGTGGQAFF	TGTGCCAGCAGCCAAGGGACGGGGGGCCAAGCTTTCTTT
.	TRBD2	TRBV7-3	15	TRBJ2-3	CASSKTSGYTDTQYF	TGTGCCAGCAGCAAAACTAGCGGGTACACAGATACGCAGTATTTT
.	.	TRBV18	13	TRBJ2-1	CASSPGEVNEQFF	TGTGCCAGCTCACCGGGGGAGGTAAATGAGCAGTTCTTC
.	.	TRBV2	12	TRBJ1-2	CASSELGGGYTF	TGTGCCAGCAGTGAATTGGGGGGTGGCTACACCTTC
.	.	TRBV6-1	16	TRBJ1-1	CASSDRGTAFYSEAFF	TGTGCCAGCAGTGACCGCGGGACGGCTTTTTATTCTGAAGCTTTCTTT
.	TRBD1	TRBV19	16	TRBJ2-6	CASIRTGNSGANVLTF	TGTGCCAGTATCCGGACAGGGAACTCTGGGGCCAACGTCCTGACTTTC
.	.	TRBV7-8	14	TRBJ2-5	CASSLAQKGETQYF	TGTGCCAGCAGCTTAGCGCAAAAGGGGGAGACCCAGTACTTC
.	TRBD2	TRBV5-4	18	TRBJ2-1	CASSRTLAGGHQYNEQFF	TGTGCCAGCAGCCGTACACTAGCGGGAGGGCATCAGTACAATGAGCAGTTCTTC
.	TRBD1	TRBV9	15	TRBJ1-4	CASSQGGQPNEKLFF	TGTGCCAGCAGCCAGGGGGGACAGCCTAATGAAAAACTGTTTTTT
.	.	TRBV11-1	16	TRBJ2-2	CASSSSLLPNTGELFF	TGTGCCAGCAGTTCATCATTACTTCCGAACACCGGGGAGCTGTTTTTT
.	.	TRBV7-9	12	TRBJ1-1	CASSLVDTEAFF	TGTGCCAGCAGCTTAGTCGACACTGAAGCTTTCTTT
.	TRBD1	TRBV27	16	TRBJ1-2	CASSRTGGFLGYGYTF	TGTGCCAGCAGCCGGACAGGGGGCTTTCTTGGCTATGGCTACACCTTC
.	TRBD1	TRBV27	15	TRBJ1-6	CASSSPGTGESPLHF	TGTGCCAGCAGTTCCCCCGGGACAGGGGAATCACCCCTCCACTTT
.	TRBD1	TRBV10-3	16	TRBJ1-5	CAISEGTGPSNQPQHF	TGTGCCATCAGTGAGGGGACAGGCCCTAGCAATCAGCCCCAGCATTTT
.	TRBD2	TRBV4-3	15	TRBJ2-7	CASSLDWGGAYEQYF	TGCGCCAGCAGCCTCGACTGGGGGGGGGCCTACGAGCAGTACTTC
.	TRBD1	TRBV5-1	14	TRBJ2-3	CASSLDRGTDTQYF	TGCGCCAGCAGCTTGGACAGGGGTACAGATACGCAGTATTTT
.	.	TRBV7-9	16	TRBJ1-1	CASSPLAERMNTEAFF	TGTGCCAGCAGCCCATTAGCGGAGCGTATGAACACTGAAGCTTTCTTT
.	TRBD2	TRBV7-3	14	TRBJ2-1	CASSTSGSINEQFF	TGTGCCAGCAGCACTAGCGGGAGTATTAATGAGCAGTTCTTC
.	TRBD2	TRBV7-9	16	TRBJ2-1	CASSLGFSGSQSEQFF	TGTGCCAGCAGCTTAGGCTTCAGCGGGAGTCAGTCTGAGCAGTTCTTC
.	TRBD1	TRBV28	15	TRBJ1-3	CASSLLTGAQNTIYF	TGTGCCAGCAGCCTACTAACAGGGGCGCAAAACACCATATATTTT
.	TRBD2	TRBV30	14	TRBJ2-7	CAWTLSGSSYEQYF	TGTGCCTGGACTCTTAGCGGGAGTTCCTACGAGCAGTACTTC
once	.	TRBV19	15	TRBJ2-2	CASSIQGSYTGELFF	TGTGCCAGTAGTATCCAGGGTTCGTACACCGGGGAGCTGTTTTTT
once	.	TRBV18	16	TRBJ1-4	CASSPRQGRTNEKLFF	TGTGCCAGCTCACCCCGCCAGGGGCGAACTAATGAAAAACTGTTTTTT
medium-sized	TRBD1	TRBV30	14	TRBJ1-1	CAWSKSRGQTEAFF	TGTGCCTGGAGTAAGAGCAGGGGACAGACTGAAGCTTTCTTT
.	.	TRBV5-4	15	TRBJ2-1	CASSLASSAYNEQFF	TGTGCCAGCAGCTTGGCTTCTAGCGCATACAATGAGCAGTTCTTC
.	.	TRBV9	16	TRBJ1-5	CASSPGGGVANQPQHF	TGTGCCAGCAGCCCCGGGGGAGGGGTGGCCAATCAGCCCCAGCATTTT
few	.	TRBV4-3	13	TRBJ2-3	CASSQSRADTQYF	TGCGCCAGCAGCCAATCTAGAGCAGATACGCAGTATTTT
.	TRBD1	TRBV20-1	11	TRBJ1-2	CSLEGAMGYTF	TGCAGCCTTGAGGGGGCGATGGGCTACACCTTC
.	TRBD1	TRBV30	16	TRBJ1-3	CAWSNRDRYSGNTIYF	TGTGCCTGGAGTAACCGGGACAGATACTCTGGAAACACCATATATTTT